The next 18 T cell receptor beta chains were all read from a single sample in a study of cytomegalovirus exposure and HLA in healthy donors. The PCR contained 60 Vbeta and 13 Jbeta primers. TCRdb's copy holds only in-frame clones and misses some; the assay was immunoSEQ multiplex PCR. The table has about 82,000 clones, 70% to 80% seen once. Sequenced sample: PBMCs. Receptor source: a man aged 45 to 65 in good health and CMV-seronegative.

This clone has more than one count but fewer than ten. This CDR3 reads CASSVEQGQNTIYF. For the CDR3, the DNA is TGTGCCAGCAGCGTAGAACAGGGACAGAACACCATATATTTT. The rearrangement joins TRBV9 to TRBJ1-3, with 7 bases lining up with TRBD1. Germline V CDR1 and CDR2: SGDLS, YYNGEE. This CDR3 comprises 14 residues. With 0 bases clipped from V and 7 bases from J, the junction kept 4 bases outside the gene matches.

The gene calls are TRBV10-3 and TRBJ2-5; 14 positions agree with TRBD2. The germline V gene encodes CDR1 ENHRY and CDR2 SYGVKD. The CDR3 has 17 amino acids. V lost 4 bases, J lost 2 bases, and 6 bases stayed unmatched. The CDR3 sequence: CAISVGGLAGAQETQYF. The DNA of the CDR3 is TGTGCCATCAGTGTTGGGGGACTAGCGGGGGCACAAGAGACCCAGTACTTC.

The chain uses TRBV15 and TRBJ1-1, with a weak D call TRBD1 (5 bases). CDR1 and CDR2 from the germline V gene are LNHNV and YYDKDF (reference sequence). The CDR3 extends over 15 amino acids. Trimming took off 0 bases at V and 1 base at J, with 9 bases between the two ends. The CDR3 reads CATSRDGGGNTEAFF. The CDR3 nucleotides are TGTGCCACCAGCAGAGATGGGGGAGGGAACACTGAAGCTTTCTTT.

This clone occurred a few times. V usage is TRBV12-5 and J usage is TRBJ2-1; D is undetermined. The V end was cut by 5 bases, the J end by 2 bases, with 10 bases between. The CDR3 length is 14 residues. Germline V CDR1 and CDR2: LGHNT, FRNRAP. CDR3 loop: CASGHNLAYNEQFF. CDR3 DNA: TGTGCTAGTGGTCACAACCTAGCCTACAATGAGCAGTTCTTC.

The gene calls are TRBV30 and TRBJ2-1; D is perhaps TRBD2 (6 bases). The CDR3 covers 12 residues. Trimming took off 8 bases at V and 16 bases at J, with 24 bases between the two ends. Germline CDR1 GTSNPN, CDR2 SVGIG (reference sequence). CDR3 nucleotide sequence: TGTGCCATAACCCGGGACTCCAACCGCCCCTTCTTC. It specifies CAITRDSNRPFF.

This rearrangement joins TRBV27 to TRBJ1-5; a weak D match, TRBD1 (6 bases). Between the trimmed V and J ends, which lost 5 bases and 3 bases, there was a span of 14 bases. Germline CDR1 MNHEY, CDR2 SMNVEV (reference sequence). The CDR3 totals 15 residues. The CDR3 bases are TGTGCCAGCAGTCACCGAACAGGGAACAATCAGCCCCAGCATTTT. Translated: CASSHRTGNNQPQHF.

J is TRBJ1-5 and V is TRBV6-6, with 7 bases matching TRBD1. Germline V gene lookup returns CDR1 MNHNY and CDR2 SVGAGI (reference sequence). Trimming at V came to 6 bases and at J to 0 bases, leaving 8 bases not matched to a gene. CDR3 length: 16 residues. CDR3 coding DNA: TGTGCCAGCAGGAGGGGGCAGAGAAATAGCAATCAGCCCCAGCATTTT. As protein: CASRRGQRNSNQPQHF.

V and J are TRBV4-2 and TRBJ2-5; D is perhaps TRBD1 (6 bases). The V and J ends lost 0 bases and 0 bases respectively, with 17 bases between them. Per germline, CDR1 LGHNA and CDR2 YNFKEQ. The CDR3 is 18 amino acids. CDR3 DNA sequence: TGTGCCAGCAGCCAAGATCTTAAAGGGGGAGCTAACCAAGAGACCCAGTACTTC. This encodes CASSQDLKGGANQETQYF.

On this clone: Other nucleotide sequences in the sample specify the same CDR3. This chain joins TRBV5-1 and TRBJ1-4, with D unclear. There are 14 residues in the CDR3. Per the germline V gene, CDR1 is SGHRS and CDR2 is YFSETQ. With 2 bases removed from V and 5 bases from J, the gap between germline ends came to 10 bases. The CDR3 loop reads CASSFGGSNEKLFF. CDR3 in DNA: TGCGCCAGCAGCTTCGGAGGGTCCAATGAAAAACTGTTTTTT.

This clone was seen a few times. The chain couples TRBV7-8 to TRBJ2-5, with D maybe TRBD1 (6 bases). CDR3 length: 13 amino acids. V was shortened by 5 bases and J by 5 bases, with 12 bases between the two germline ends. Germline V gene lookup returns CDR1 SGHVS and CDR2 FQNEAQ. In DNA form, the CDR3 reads TGTGCCAGCAGCGCAGGGGAATCGGAGACCCAGTACTTC. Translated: CASSAGESETQYF. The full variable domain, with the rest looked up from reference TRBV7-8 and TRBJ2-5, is GAGVSQSPRYKVAKRGQDVALRCDPISGHVSLFWYQQALGQGPEFLTYFQNEAQLDKSGLPSDRFFAERPEGSVSTLKIQRTQQEDSAVYLCASSAGESETQYFGPGTRLLVL.

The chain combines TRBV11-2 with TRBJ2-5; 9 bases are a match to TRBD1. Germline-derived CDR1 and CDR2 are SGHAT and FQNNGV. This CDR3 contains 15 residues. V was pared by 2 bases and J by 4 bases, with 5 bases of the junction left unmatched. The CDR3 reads CASSLLQGAGETQYF. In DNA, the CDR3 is TGTGCCAGCAGCTTACTACAGGGGGCCGGAGAGACCCAGTACTTC.

The CDR3 sequence is CATAKGGSYEQYF. CDR3 sequence (DNA): TGTGCCACAGCAAAAGGGGGATCCTACGAGCAGTACTTC. The rearrangement links TRBV6-5 to TRBJ2-7; D might be TRBD1 (6 bases). V lost 10 bases and J lost 1, with 14 bases in between. CDR1 is MNHEY and CDR2 is SVGAGI in the germline V gene. This CDR3 comprises 13 residues.

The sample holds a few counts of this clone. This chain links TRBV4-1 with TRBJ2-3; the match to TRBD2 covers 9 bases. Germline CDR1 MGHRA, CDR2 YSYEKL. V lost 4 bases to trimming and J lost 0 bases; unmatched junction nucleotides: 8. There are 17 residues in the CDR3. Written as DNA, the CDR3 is TGCGCCAGCAGCCGCGGGGGGGCAGGACCTAGCACAGATACGCAGTATTTT. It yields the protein CASSRGGAGPSTDTQYF.

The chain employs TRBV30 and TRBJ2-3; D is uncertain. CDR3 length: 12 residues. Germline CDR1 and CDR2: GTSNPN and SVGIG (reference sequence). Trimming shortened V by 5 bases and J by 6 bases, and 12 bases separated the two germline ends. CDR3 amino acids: CAWAPLRDTQYF. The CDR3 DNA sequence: TGTGCCTGGGCCCCTCTCAGGGATACGCAGTATTTT. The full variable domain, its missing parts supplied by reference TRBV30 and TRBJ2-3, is SQTIHQWPATLVQPVGSPLSLECTVEGTSNPNLYWYRQAAGRGLQLLFYSVGIGQISSEVPQNLSASRPQDRQFILSSKKLLLSDSGFYLCAWAPLRDTQYFGPGTRLTVL.

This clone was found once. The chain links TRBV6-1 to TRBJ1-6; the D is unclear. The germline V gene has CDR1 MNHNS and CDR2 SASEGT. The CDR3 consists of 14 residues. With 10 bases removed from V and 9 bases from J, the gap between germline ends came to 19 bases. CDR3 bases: TGTGCCACTCGCCGTGGGCCCCATGGTTCACCCCTCCACTTT. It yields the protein CATRRGPHGSPLHF.

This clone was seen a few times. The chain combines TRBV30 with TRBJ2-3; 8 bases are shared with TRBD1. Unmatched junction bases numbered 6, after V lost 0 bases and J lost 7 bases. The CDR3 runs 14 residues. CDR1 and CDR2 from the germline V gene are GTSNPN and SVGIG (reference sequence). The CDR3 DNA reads TGTGCCTGGAGTGTACAGGGGGGCCTAAATACGCAGTATTTT. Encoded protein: CAWSVQGGLNTQYF.

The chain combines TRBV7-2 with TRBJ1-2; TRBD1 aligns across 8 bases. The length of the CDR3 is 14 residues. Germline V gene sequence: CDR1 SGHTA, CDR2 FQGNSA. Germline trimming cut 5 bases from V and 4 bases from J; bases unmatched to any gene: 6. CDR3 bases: TGTGCCAGCAGCAGGACAGGGATAACCTATGGCTACACCTTC. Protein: CASSRTGITYGYTF.

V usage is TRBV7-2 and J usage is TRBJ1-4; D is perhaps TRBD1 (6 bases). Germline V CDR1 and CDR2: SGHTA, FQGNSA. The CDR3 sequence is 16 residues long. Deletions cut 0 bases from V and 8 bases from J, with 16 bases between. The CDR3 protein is CASSLAAGGAGEKLFF. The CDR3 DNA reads TGTGCCAGCAGCTTAGCGGCGGGGGGCGCCGGGGAAAAACTGTTTTTT.